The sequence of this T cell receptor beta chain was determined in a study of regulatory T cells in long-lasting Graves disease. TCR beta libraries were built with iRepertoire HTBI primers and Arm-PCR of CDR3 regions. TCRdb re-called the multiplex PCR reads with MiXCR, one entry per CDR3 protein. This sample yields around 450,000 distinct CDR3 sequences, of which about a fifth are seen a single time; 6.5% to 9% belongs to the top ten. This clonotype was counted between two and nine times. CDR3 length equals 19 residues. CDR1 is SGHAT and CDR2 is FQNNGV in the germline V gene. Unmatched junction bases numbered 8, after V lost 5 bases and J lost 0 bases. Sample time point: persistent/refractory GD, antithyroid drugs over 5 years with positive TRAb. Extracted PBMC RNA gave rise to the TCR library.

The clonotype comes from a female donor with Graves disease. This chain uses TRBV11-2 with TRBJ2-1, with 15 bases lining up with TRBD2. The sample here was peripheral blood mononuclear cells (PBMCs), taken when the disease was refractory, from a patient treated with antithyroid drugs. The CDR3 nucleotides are TGTGCCAGCAGCCGGCTGGGACTAGCGGGAGGAGGCTCCTACAATGAGCAGTTCTTC. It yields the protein CASSRLGLAGGGSYNEQFF.